The text below deals with one T cell receptor (beta chain). Its antigen remains unidentified. Per-nucleotide qualities are absent, and no much larger clonotype sits a single base away. CDR1 and CDR2 were assigned from the germline V gene as SGDLS and YYNGEE. Taken from cysteine to phenylalanine, the CDR3 has 14 residues. The DNA shown is the 42-base CDR3, in frame from base 1. Deletion took 3 bases off V and 5 bases off J, with a span of 14 bases between the germline ends. The time point label, read with the paper, signifies: second blood draw from one MS patient after hematopoietic stem cell transplantation. TCR beta repertoires were profiled from peripheral blood of some 13 young patients with multiple sclerosis to demonstrate the VDJtools post-analysis software. The multiple sclerosis patients were children and adolescents between roughly 6 and 16 years of age. Receptor amplification or capture employed PCR. This sample was sequenced with an Illumina HiSeq 2500. Unique molecular identifiers were incorporated into TCR beta cDNA libraries to reduce PCR and sequencing biases. Per 1 to 10 million input T cells, some 500,000 cDNA molecules were obtained, such that each molecule approximated one T cell. The patient libraries were prepared and sequenced using the same protocol as the earlier healthy control dataset. Within a given batch, samples were prepared together, multiplexed and sequenced on the same HiSeq lane. The source study handled its data this way. MIGEC handled the raw barcoded reads, throwing out single-read molecular identifier groups before consensus assembly and CDR3 extraction. VDJtools was used for post-analysis of the clonotype tables, and diversity was normalized by down-sampling every dataset to the size of the smallest sample. Repertoire overlap clustering matched CDR3 amino acid but not nucleotide sequences to correct batch-related cross-sample contamination. TCRdb redid the processing of the public reads, applying fastp at Q25 and MiXCR, and retained in-frame beta chains. Every CDR3 protein is listed once, alongside the most common genes and DNA of its rows. These V and J calls originate from TCRdb's pipeline instead of the authors' own analysis. The table for this sample lists about 160,000 distinct CDR3 sequences; about 37% of them were counted only once. Jointly, the top ten make up 28% of the sample.

This entry comes from a study of post-analysis software for immune sequencing data (dated by TCRdb to between 2015 and 2016). The study in broad terms: Relapsing-remitting, secondary progressive and progressive-relapsing multiple sclerosis were recorded as disease courses, and subtype annotation was lacking for some patients. Patient repertoires were compared against ten to eleven previously published healthy control repertoires from donors aged 6 to 25 years. A subset of samples was prepared in parallel using single-end sample barcoding, then pooled and co-amplified after Illumina adapter ligation. General conclusions and limits of the study: The control group was slightly older than the multiple sclerosis patient group. Direct clustering with F measure showed strong co-clustering of samples prepared in the same batch, prompting a batch-effect correction. Roughly 5 TRBV segments, including TRBV5-6, TRBV5-1 and TRBV20-1, were significantly more frequent in patients than controls. Significantly lower normalized Chao1 diversity was found in multiple sclerosis patients than in controls, suggesting substantial peripheral T-cell clonal expansion.

The sample in question was blood, obtained after autologous hematopoietic stem cell transplantation. This TCR was sampled from a girl between 10 and 17 years old with multiple sclerosis. Donor details come from another sample of the same person, matched by shared clones. This chain joins TRBV9 to TRBJ2-5; TRBD2 might be the D gene, on 6 matching bases. The sequence in DNA is TGTGCCAGCAGCGACCGGACGGGAGCGGAGACCCAGTACTTC. It translates as CASSDRTGAETQYF.